Shown below are 23 T cell receptor beta chains from a single sample sequenced in a study of T cell responses to AZD1222 COVID-19 vaccine. Repertoires were generated with immunoSEQ multiplex PCR, while TCRdb's copy carries only in-frame clones and drops some. The data hold roughly 150,000 clones, with around 90% observed a single time. Material: peripheral blood, obtained on day 0 of AZD1222 vaccination. The receptors derive from an adult in good health.

The gene calls are TRBV9 and TRBJ1-1, with 11 bases identical to TRBD1. CDR3 length equals 16 residues. Trimming at V came to 2 bases and at J to 0 bases, leaving 3 bases not matched to a gene. Germline CDR1 reads SGDLS; CDR2 reads YYNGEE. CDR3 amino acids: CASSVLDRGLNTEAFF. DNA of the CDR3: TGTGCCAGCAGCGTTTTGGACAGGGGGCTGAACACTGAAGCTTTCTTT.

The V call is TRBV7-2, the J call TRBJ2-7; unclear D gene. The CDR3 is 13 amino acids. The V gene lost 0 bases and the J gene lost 0 bases, with 3 bases spanning the gap. Germline lookup yields CDR1 SGHTA and CDR2 FQGNSA. The CDR3 is CASSLASSYEQYF. CDR3 bases: TGTGCCAGCAGCTTAGCCAGCTCCTACGAGCAGTACTTC.

The rearrangement joins TRBV9 to TRBJ1-1, with 7 nucleotides matching TRBD1. CDR1 and CDR2 from the germline V gene are SGDLS and YYNGEE. The trim removed 4 bases at V and 6 bases at J, leaving 9 bases unmatched. The CDR3 spans 14 residues. Here the CDR3 DNA reads TGTGCCAGCAGCTCCACTCGACAGGGCGCTGAAGCTTTCTTT. Protein product: CASSSTRQGAEAFF.

This sequence joins TRBV20-1 and TRBJ2-3; D call uncertain. Deletions cut 6 bases from V and 2 bases from J, with 3 bases between. This CDR3 has 10 amino acids. Germline CDR1 and CDR2: DFQATT and SNEGSKA (reference sequence). This CDR3 is CSANTDTQYF. The CDR3 DNA follows: TGCAGTGCAAACACAGATACGCAGTATTTT.

The J gene is TRBJ1-1, the V gene TRBV5-1, with D uncertain. The CDR3 runs to 14 residues. Trimming removed 0 bases at V and 0 bases at J, with 6 bases between. Germline V lookup: CDR1 SGHRS, CDR2 YFSETQ. The CDR3 is CASSLGTMNTEAFF. The CDR3 nucleotides are TGCGCCAGCAGCTTGGGGACCATGAACACTGAAGCTTTCTTT.

The rearrangement joins TRBV24-1 to TRBJ1-5; the match to TRBD1 covers 9 bases. Germline lookup yields CDR1 KGHDR and CDR2 SFDVKD. The trim removed 7 bases at V and 7 bases at J, leaving 16 bases unmatched. The CDR3 is 17 amino acids. DNA of the CDR3: TGTGCCACCAGCTCCGGACCGGGAGACAGGGGGAACCAGCCCCAGCATTTT. The encoded protein is CATSSGPGDRGNQPQHF.

The V call is TRBV2, the J call TRBJ1-1; D might be TRBD1 (6 bases). The germline V gene has CDR1 SNHLY and CDR2 FYNNEI. Deletions cut 0 bases from V and 6 bases from J, with 14 bases between. The CDR3 consists of 15 residues. The CDR3 loop is CASSEARQGQSEAFF. The DNA for the CDR3 is TGTGCCAGCAGTGAAGCGCGACAAGGACAGTCTGAAGCTTTCTTT.

This chain uses TRBV11-3 with TRBJ2-3, with 13 bases aligning to TRBD2. The CDR3 runs 16 residues. Germline assignment: CDR1 SGHNT and CDR2 YENEEA. Unmatched junction bases numbered 6, after V lost 4 bases and J lost 5 bases. This chain's CDR3 is CASSSGLAGEIDTQYF. The CDR3 coding sequence is TGTGCCAGCAGCTCCGGACTAGCGGGAGAGATAGATACGCAGTATTTT.

This chain links TRBV7-2 with TRBJ1-2, with 7 bases lining up with TRBD1. The CDR3 is 14 residues long. CDR1 and CDR2 from the germline V gene are SGHTA and FQGNSA. The V gene end was trimmed by 3 bases and the J gene end by 3 bases; junction bases not matched to a gene: 4. CDR3 region: CASSFYRGDYGYTF. In DNA form, the CDR3 reads TGTGCCAGCAGCTTCTACAGGGGCGACTATGGCTACACCTTC. The variable domain in full, with the rest retrieved from reference TRBV7-2 and TRBJ1-2, is GAGVSQSPSNKVTEKGKDVELRCDPISGHTALYWYRQSLGQGLEFLIYFQGNSAPDKSGLPSDRFSAERTGGSVSTLTIQRTQQEDSAVYLCASSFYRGDYGYTFGSGTRLTVV.

The chain uses TRBV5-1 and TRBJ2-1; TRBD1 matches 7 bases. Trimming at V came to 1 base and at J to 4 bases, leaving 8 bases not matched to a gene. Germline V gene sequence: CDR1 SGHRS, CDR2 YFSETQ. This CDR3 contains 16 residues. The CDR3 loop reads CASSLKSPGQYNEQFF. In nucleotides, the CDR3 is TGCGCCAGCAGCTTGAAATCCCCGGGACAGTACAATGAGCAGTTCTTC.

This clone was seen a single time. The chain has TRBV4-2 and TRBJ1-2; 7 bases are a match to TRBD1. Trimming took 2 bases from V and 4 from J; bases not matched to a gene: 10. The germline V gene encodes CDR1 LGHNA and CDR2 YNFKEQ. The CDR3 consists of 16 residues. This CDR3 is CASSQLGTANLYGYTF. The DNA of the CDR3 is TGTGCCAGCAGCCAACTTGGGACAGCAAACCTCTATGGCTACACCTTC.

This chain connects TRBV20-1 to TRBJ2-5; D not resolved. The V and J ends lost 4 bases and 2 bases respectively, with 5 bases between them. Per the germline V gene, CDR1 is DFQATT and CDR2 is SNEGSKA (reference sequence). The CDR3 loop spans 11 amino acids. The CDR3 spells CSANRQETQYF. DNA of the CDR3: TGCAGTGCTAACCGTCAAGAGACCCAGTACTTC.

This chain uses TRBV24-1 with TRBJ1-5, with D unclear. The germline gives CDR1 KGHDR, CDR2 SFDVKD. Trimming stripped 3 bases from V and 9 bases from J, with 17 bases between. The length of the CDR3 is 15 residues. The CDR3 spells CATSDTKGSIRPQHF. DNA of the CDR3: TGTGCCACCAGTGATACAAAGGGTTCTATCAGGCCCCAGCATTTT.

The chain has TRBV30 and TRBJ2-2, with a possible D match to TRBD2 (5 bases). Looked up from germline, CDR1 is GTSNPN and CDR2 is SVGIG (reference sequence). The germline V and J ends were trimmed by 3 bases and 6 bases, with 14 bases remaining between them. The CDR3 is made up of 14 amino acids. For the CDR3, the DNA is TGTGCCTGGAGCTGGGGTTTGGGAGCCGGGGAGCTGTTTTTT. This encodes CAWSWGLGAGELFF.

The genes are TRBV21-1 and TRBJ2-3; TRBD2 reflects the table's D call only, with no check against the DNA. TRBV21-1 is reported as a pseudogene. There are 19 residues in the CDR3. This CDR3 is CASSKRGTSGRALTDTQYF. In nucleotides, the CDR3 is TGTGCCAGCAGCAAAAGGGGGACTAGCGGGAGGGCTCTCACAGATACGCAGTATTTT.

The CDR3 DNA reads TGTGCCAGCAGCCCCGGGGGGGGAGATAGCAATCAGCCCCAGCATTTT. It is translated as CASSPGGGDSNQPQHF. This sequence joins TRBV7-9 and TRBJ1-5, with D possibly being TRBD1 (5 bases). Trimming pared 5 bases from V and 0 bases from J, leaving 14 bases between. CDR1 SEHNR and CDR2 FQNEAQ come from the germline V gene (reference sequence). The CDR3 contains 16 residues.

This chain links TRBV7-9 with TRBJ2-5, with 8 bases that match TRBD2. With 5 bases clipped from V and 2 bases from J, the junction kept 7 bases outside the gene matches. CDR3 length: 15 amino acids. CDR1 is SEHNR and CDR2 is FQNEAQ in the germline V gene (reference sequence). The CDR3 reads CASSPGGREQETQYF. CDR3 nucleotides: TGTGCCAGCAGCCCGGGGGGGCGGGAACAAGAGACCCAGTACTTC.

V gene TRBV29-1 combines with J gene TRBJ1-1; D remains unclear. Germline V gives CDR1 SQVTM, CDR2 ANQGSEA. The CDR3 spans 12 residues. Trimming took off 6 bases at V and 8 bases at J, with 16 bases between the two ends. CDR3 sequence (DNA): TGCAGCGTCCGAGATTCCGTCCAAGAAGCTTTCTTT. Translating it yields CSVRDSVQEAFF.

The chain carries TRBV18 and TRBJ1-1; D might be TRBD1 (6 bases). Trimming took off 3 bases at V and 2 bases at J, with 13 bases between the two ends. The CDR3 contains 15 residues. The germline V gene has CDR1 KGHSH and CDR2 LQKENI. CDR3 sequence (DNA): TGTGCCAGCTCACCCGTCGGCAGGGGCAACACTGAAGCTTTCTTT. Encoded protein: CASSPVGRGNTEAFF.

This clone was observed once. The genes are TRBV27 and TRBJ1-1; D is unresolved. Germline CDR1 is MNHEY and CDR2 is SMNVEV (reference sequence). The CDR3 extends over 13 amino acids. V lost 2 bases and J lost 0, with 4 bases in between. The CDR3 spells CASSLDLNTEAFF. The CDR3, as DNA: TGTGCCAGCAGTTTAGACTTGAACACTGAAGCTTTCTTT.

In this sample, this clone turned up once. J is TRBJ2-7 and V is TRBV7-2; D remains ambiguous. The CDR3 is 14 residues long. The V gene lost 5 bases and the J gene lost 0 bases, with 11 bases spanning the gap. CDR1 is SGHTA, CDR2 FQGNSA, per germline. The CDR3 loop reads CASSANMVSYEQYF. In DNA form, the CDR3 reads TGTGCCAGCAGCGCGAACATGGTCTCCTACGAGCAGTACTTC.

The chain recombines TRBV6-2 or TRBV6-3 with TRBJ1-1, with TRBD1 as a possible D gene (5 bases). The V end was cut by 6 bases, the J end by 4 bases, with 21 bases between. The germline V gene encodes CDR1 MNHEY and CDR2 SVGEGT. The CDR3 covers 16 residues. CDR3 loop: CASSLPRGYEPTEAFF. CDR3 nucleotide sequence: TGTGCCAGCAGCCTCCCTCGGGGGTACGAGCCCACTGAAGCTTTCTTT.

The J gene is TRBJ1-1, the V gene TRBV7-3; D might be TRBD1 (6 bases). CDR1 is SGHTA, CDR2 FQGTGA, per germline. Trimming took off 1 base at V and 1 base at J, with 10 bases between the two ends. CDR3 length: 15 amino acids. CDR3 sequence: CASSLIRGQNTEAFF. For the CDR3, the DNA is TGTGCCAGCAGCTTAATCAGGGGCCAGAACACTGAAGCTTTCTTT.